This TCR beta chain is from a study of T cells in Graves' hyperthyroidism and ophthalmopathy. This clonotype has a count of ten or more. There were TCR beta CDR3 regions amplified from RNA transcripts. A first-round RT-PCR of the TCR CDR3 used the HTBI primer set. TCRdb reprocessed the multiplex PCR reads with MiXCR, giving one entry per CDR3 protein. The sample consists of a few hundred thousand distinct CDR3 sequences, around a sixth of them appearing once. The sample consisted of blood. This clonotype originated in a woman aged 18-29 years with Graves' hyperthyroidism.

The CDR3 DNA reads TGCAGTATCCAAGACAGGGTAGAAGAGCAGTACTTC. It is translated as CSIQDRVEEQYF. This chain joins TRBV20-1 and TRBJ2-7; 7 nucleotides agree with TRBD1. Unmatched junction bases numbered 11, after V lost 8 bases and J lost 7 bases. Germline V gene lookup returns CDR1 DFQATT and CDR2 SNEGSKA (reference sequence). This CDR3 is 12 amino acids long.